The clone carrying this TCR beta chain was picked up one time. Germline V gene data show CDR1 as SGHRS and CDR2 as YFSETQ. The CDR3 spans 15 residues. The V segment lost 5 bases and the J segment 2 bases; nucleotides outside the gene matches: 7. The donors were in the roughly 110-subject validation cohort, distinct from the roughly 700-subject first cohort. Some clones are missing from TCRdb's copy, which holds only in-frame ones; the method was immunoSEQ multiplex PCR. The data show a few hundred thousand clones, approximately 90% seen once. These data are taken from a study of cytomegalovirus exposure and HLA in healthy donors.

This sequence was found in a woman aged 18-35 years in good health and CMV-seronegative. Input material: PBMCs. V and J are TRBV5-1 and TRBJ2-3; 8 nucleotides match TRBD1. The CDR3 DNA reads TGCGCCAGCAGAAGCCGGACAGGGACCACAGATACGCAGTATTTT. Translated, it gives CASRSRTGTTDTQYF.